The present T cell receptor beta chain was sequenced within a study of T cell clonotyping in hematopoietic cell transplantation. V was shortened by 2 bases and J by 8 bases, with 12 bases between the two germline ends. This CDR3 is built from 13 residues. Germline lookup yields CDR1 SQVTM and CDR2 ANQGSEA. Study-wide results and caveats: At the given depth, recipient repertoires were over 97% de novo clonotypes. Graft donor and pretransplant recipient Inverse Simpson Index values predicted broader posttransplant TCR diversity. After transplant, recipient diversity fell while pathologically expanded clonotypes grew through day 180. Cells were unsorted, so CD4 and CD8 contributions were not separated.

Method: immunoSEQ multiplex PCR; TCRdb's copy keeps in-frame clones and lacks some. The sample has about 1,800 clones; around 80% are singletons. The sample holds one count of this clone. Its target is not known. The rearrangement uses TRBV29-1 and TRBJ1-4, with a possible D match to TRBD1 (6 bases). The receptor's source is a man aged 30-40 years in good health. Some clones in this sample may be carry-over from other donors' samples. The specimen was peripheral blood mononuclear cells. CDR3 residues: CSVETPGEEKLFF. The DNA of the CDR3 is TGCAGCGTTGAAACCCCAGGGGAGGAAAAACTGTTTTTT.